Listed here are 6 T cell receptor beta chains from one sample, sequenced in a study of blood T cell repertoires in COVID-19. The protocol was immunoSEQ multiplex PCR, while the TCRdb copy is restricted to in-frame clones and leaves out a portion. The sample carries about 180,000 clones, roughly four fifths recorded once. The sequenced sample consisted of peripheral blood. These receptors were collected from a woman in her 70s with COVID-19, enrolled during active disease.

This chain connects TRBV6-2 or TRBV6-3 to TRBJ1-1; tentatively, D is TRBD1 (6 bases). Per germline, CDR1 MNHEY and CDR2 SVGEGT. The V end lost 0 bases, the J end lost 1 base, and 15 bases lay between the germline ends. The CDR3 covers 17 residues. The CDR3 bases are TGTGCCAGCAGTTACTCGGTCAAGATACAGGGGAACACTGAAGCTTTCTTT. It yields the protein CASSYSVKIQGNTEAFF.

V and J are TRBV5-1 and TRBJ2-2; 8 positions match TRBD2. The V segment lost 4 bases and the J segment 7 bases; nucleotides outside the gene matches: 9. The CDR3 spans 15 residues. The germline V gene encodes CDR1 SGHRS and CDR2 YFSETQ. The CDR3 region is CASSPREGRIGELFF. The CDR3 nucleotides are TGCGCCAGCAGCCCCCGGGAGGGGCGCATCGGGGAGCTGTTTTTT.

This clone was observed a few times. This chain links TRBV2 with TRBJ2-7; D is possibly TRBD2 (6 bases). The germline V gene encodes CDR1 SNHLY and CDR2 FYNNEI. The CDR3 contains 10 residues. Trimming shortened V by 10 bases and J by 4 bases, and 8 bases separated the two germline ends. In DNA form, the CDR3 reads TGTGCCACCGGGGGATACGAGCAGTACTTC. The encoded protein is CATGGYEQYF.

Remarks on this clone: Relative to the germline gene, one junction end is altered; a read error may explain this. This sequence joins TRBV2 and TRBJ1-6; no clear D gene. Germline V lookup: CDR1 SNHLY, CDR2 FYNNEI. This CDR3 has 13 residues. CDR3 in amino acids: CASSDSFNSPLHF. The CDR3, as DNA: TGTGCCAGCAGCGACTCCTTTAATTCACCCCTCCACTTT.

V and J are TRBV6-2 or TRBV6-3 and TRBJ2-7; no reliable D call. The ends were cut back, 6 bases at V and 2 bases at J, with 14 bases in the middle. Germline V lookup: CDR1 MNHEY, CDR2 SVGEGT. CDR3 size: 14 residues. As DNA, the CDR3 is TGTGCCAGCAGCCGTGGAGTTGAACCCTACGAGCAGTACTTC. The encoded protein is CASSRGVEPYEQYF.

This rearrangement joins TRBV2 to TRBJ1-4; no clear D. The CDR3 length is 14 residues. V lost 6 bases to trimming and J lost 8 bases, with 16 bases between them. Germline V gene sequence: CDR1 SNHLY, CDR2 FYNNEI. CDR3 nucleotide sequence: TGTGCCAGCAGGCGTGGGCAGGTTGGAGAAAAACTGTTTTTT. It codes for CASRRGQVGEKLFF.